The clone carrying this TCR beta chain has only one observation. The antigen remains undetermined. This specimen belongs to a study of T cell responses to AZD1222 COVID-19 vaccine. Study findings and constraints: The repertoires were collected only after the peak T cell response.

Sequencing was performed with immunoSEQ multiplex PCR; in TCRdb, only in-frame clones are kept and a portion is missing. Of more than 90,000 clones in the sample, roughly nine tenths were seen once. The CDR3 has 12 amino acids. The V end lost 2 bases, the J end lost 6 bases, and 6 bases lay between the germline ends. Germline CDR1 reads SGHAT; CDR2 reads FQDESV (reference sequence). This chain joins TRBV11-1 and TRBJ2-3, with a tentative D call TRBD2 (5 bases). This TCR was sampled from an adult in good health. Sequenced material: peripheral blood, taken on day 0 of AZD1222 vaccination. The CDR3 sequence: CASSLLADTQYF. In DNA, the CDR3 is TGTGCCAGCAGCTTATTAGCGGATACGCAGTATTTT.